This T cell receptor (beta chain) appears in the sequencing data of a study of metastatic and nonmetastatic thyroid tumors. Turning to the study itself: Repertoires from blood and tumor or nodule tissue of malignant and benign thyroid patients were compared.

V was clipped by 1 base and J by 9 bases, with 4 bases between them. This CDR3 comprises 11 residues. CDR1 is LGHNT and CDR2 is FRNRAP in the germline V gene. There are many counts of this clone. No treatment of any kind had been given to any patient before thyroid surgery. MiXCR re-clonotyped the PCR reads for TCRdb. The table has tens of thousands of clones, about 4.1% seen once. The receptor's source is a female donor with papillary thyroid cancer or a benign thyroid nodule (not recorded which). Some clones in this sample may be carry-over from other donors' samples. The V call is TRBV12-5, the J call TRBJ2-1; D is unclear. Input material: blood. CDR3 protein: CASGLAAEQFF. CDR3 in DNA: TGTGCTAGTGGTTTGGCGGCTGAGCAGTTCTTC.